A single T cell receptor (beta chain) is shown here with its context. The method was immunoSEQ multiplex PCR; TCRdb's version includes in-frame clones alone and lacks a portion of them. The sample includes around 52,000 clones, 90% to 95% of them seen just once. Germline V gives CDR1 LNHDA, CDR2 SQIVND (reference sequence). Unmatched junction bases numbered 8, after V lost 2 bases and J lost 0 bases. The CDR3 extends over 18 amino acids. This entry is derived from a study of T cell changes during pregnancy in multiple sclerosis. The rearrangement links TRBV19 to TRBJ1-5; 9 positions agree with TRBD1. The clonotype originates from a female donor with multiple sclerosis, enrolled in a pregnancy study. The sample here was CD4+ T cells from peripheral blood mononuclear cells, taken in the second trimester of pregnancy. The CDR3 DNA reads TGTGCCAGTAGTATAACCCCCAACAGGGGGCGTAGCAATCAGCCCCAGCATTTT. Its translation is CASSITPNRGRSNQPQHF.